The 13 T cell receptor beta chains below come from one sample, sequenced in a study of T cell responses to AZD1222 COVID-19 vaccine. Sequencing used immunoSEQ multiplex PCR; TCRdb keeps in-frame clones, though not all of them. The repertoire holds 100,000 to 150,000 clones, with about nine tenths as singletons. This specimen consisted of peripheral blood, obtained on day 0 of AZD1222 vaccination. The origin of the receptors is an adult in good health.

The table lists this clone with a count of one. CDR3 coding DNA: TGTGCCAGCAGTCTAAAACGGACAGATGGCTACACCTTC. Translated, it gives CASSLKRTDGYTF. This chain uses TRBV27 with TRBJ1-2, with D possibly being TRBD1 (6 bases). The CDR3 is made up of 13 amino acids. Trimming pared 5 bases from V and 6 bases from J, leaving 13 bases between. CDR1 and CDR2 (germline): MNHEY, SMNVEV (reference sequence).

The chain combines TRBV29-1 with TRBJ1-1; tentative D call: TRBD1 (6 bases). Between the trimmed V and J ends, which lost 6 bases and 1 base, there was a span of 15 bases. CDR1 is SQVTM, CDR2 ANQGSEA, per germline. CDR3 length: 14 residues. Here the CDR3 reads CSVKGGVRNTEAFF. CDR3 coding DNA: TGCAGCGTGAAGGGGGGGGTTAGGAACACTGAAGCTTTCTTT. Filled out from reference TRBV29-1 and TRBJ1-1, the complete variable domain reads SAVISQKPSRDICQRGTSLTIQCQVDSQVTMMFWYRQQPGQSLTLIATANQGSEATYESGFVIDKFPISRPNLTFSTLTVSNMSPEDSSIYLCSVKGGVRNTEAFFGQGTRLTVV.

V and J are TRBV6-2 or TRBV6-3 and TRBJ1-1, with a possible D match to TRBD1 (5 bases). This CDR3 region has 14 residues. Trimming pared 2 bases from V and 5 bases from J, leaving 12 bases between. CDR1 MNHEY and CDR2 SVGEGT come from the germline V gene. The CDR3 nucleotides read TGTGCCAGCAGTTACGGGGGGTCGAGGACTGAAGCTTTCTTT. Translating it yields CASSYGGSRTEAFF.

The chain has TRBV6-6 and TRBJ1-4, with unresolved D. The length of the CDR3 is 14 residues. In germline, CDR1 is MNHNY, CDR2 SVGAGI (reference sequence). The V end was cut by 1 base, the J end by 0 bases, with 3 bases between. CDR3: CASSYFPTNEKLFF. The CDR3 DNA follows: TGTGCCAGCAGTTACTTCCCAACTAATGAAAAACTGTTTTTT.

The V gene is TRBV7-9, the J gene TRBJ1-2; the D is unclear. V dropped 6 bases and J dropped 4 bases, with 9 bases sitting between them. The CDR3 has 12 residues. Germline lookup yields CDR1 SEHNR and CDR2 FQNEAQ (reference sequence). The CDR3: CASSNFGYGYTF. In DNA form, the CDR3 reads TGTGCCAGCAGTAACTTTGGCTATGGCTACACCTTC.

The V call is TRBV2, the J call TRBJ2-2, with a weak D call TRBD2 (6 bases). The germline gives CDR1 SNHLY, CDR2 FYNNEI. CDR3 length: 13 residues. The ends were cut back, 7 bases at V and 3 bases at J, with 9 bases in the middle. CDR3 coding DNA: TGTGCCAGCATTCGGGACTACACCGGGGAGCTGTTTTTT. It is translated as CASIRDYTGELFF.

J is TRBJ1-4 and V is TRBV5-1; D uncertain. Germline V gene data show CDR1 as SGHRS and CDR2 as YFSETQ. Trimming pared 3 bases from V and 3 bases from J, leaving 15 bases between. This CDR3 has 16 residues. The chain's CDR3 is CASSYGPRVANEKLFF. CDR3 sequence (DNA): TGCGCCAGCAGCTACGGCCCCCGGGTTGCTAATGAAAAACTGTTTTTT.

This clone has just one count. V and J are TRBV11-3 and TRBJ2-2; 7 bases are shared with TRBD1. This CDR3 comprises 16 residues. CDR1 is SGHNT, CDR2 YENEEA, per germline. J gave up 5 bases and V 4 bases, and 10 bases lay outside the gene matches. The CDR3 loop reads CASSYRQGLRTGELFF. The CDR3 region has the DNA TGTGCCAGCAGCTACCGACAGGGTCTAAGGACCGGGGAGCTGTTTTTT.

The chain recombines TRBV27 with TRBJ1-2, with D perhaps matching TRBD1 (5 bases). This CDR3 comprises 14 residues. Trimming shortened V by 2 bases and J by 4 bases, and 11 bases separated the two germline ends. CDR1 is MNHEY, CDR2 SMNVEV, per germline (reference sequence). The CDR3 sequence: CASSLIEGTYGYTF. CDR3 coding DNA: TGTGCCAGCAGTTTAATCGAGGGGACCTATGGCTACACCTTC.

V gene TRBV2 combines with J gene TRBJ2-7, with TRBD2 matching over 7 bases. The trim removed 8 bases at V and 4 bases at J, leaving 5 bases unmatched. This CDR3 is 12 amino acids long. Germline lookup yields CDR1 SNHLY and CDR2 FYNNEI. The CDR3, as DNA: TGTGCCAGCTCCGGGGGAGGGTACGAGCAGTACTTC. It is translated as CASSGGGYEQYF.

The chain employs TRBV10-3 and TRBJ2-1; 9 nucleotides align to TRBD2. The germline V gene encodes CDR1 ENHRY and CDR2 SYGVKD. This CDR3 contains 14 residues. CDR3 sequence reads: CAATAGGGNNEQFF. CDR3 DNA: TGTGCTGCAACAGCGGGGGGTGGGAACAATGAGCAGTTCTTC.

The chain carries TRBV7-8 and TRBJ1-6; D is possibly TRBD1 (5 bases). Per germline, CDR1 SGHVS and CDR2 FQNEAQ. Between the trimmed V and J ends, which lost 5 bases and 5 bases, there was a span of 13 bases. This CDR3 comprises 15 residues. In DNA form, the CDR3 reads TGTGCCAGCAGCCTAAGGGGAGTAAATAATTCACCCCTCCACTTT. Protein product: CASSLRGVNNSPLHF.

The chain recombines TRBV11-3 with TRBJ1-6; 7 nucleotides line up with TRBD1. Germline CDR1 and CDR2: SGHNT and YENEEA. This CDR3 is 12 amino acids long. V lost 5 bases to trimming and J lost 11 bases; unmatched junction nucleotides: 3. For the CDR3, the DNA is TGTGCCAGCAGCCCAGGGGGGCCACCCCTCCACTTT. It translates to CASSPGGPPLHF. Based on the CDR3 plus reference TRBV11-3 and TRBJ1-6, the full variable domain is EAGVVQSPRYKIIEKKQPVAFWCNPISGHNTLYWYLQNLGQGPELLIRYENEEAVDDSQLPKDRFSAERLKGVDSTLKIQPAELGDSAVYLCASSPGGPPLHFGNGTRLTVT.